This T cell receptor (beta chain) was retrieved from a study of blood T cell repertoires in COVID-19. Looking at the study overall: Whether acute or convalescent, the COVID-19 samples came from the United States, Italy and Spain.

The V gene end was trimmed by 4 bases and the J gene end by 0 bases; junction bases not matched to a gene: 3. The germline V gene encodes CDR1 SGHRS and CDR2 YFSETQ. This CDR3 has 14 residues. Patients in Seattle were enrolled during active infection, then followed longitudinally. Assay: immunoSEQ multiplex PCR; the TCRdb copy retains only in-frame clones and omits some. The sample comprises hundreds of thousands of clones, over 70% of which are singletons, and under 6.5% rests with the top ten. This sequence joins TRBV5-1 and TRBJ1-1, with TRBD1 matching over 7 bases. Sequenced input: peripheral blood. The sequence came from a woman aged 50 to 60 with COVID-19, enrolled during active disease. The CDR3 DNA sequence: TGCGCCAGCAGCAGGGACAGCATGAACACTGAAGCTTTCTTT. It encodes CASSRDSMNTEAFF.